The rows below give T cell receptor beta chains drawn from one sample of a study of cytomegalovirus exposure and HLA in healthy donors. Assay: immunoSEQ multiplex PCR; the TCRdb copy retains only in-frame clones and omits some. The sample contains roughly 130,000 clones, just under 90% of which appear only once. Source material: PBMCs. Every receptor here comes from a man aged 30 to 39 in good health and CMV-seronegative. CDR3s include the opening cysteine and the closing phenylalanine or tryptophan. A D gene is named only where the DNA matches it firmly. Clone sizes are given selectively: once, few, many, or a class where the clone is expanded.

cdr3_nt: TGTGCCAGCAGCTTAGGTCAGGCCCAAGAGACCCAGTACTTC
cdr3_aa: CASSLGQAQETQYF
v_call: TRBV7-2
clone_size: -
j_call: TRBJ2-5
d_call: -

cdr3_nt: TGTGCCAGCAGTTTTTCCGACGAGCAGTACTTC
cdr3_aa: CASSFSDEQYF
v_call: TRBV27
clone_size: -
j_call: TRBJ2-7
d_call: -

cdr3_nt: TGTGCCAGCAGGCCTGGGACAGAACCCCCCTACGAGCAGTACTTC
cdr3_aa: CASRPGTEPPYEQYF
v_call: TRBV28
clone_size: -
j_call: TRBJ2-7
d_call: TRBD1

cdr3_nt: TGTGCCAGCAGCCTCGGGGGGACAGGGGTCTCCTACGAGCAGTACTTC
cdr3_aa: CASSLGGTGVSYEQYF
v_call: TRBV5-6
clone_size: -
j_call: TRBJ2-7
d_call: TRBD1

cdr3_nt: TGTGCCAGCAGCTCACCCCGTTCGCCGGGGGGCTACACCTTC
cdr3_aa: CASSSPRSPGGYTF
v_call: TRBV9
clone_size: once
j_call: TRBJ1-2
d_call: -

cdr3_nt: TGTGCCAGCAGTGATGGAGGGACAGGGGGTTTCTATGGCTACACCTTC
cdr3_aa: CASSDGGTGGFYGYTF
v_call: TRBV6-1
clone_size: -
j_call: TRBJ1-2
d_call: TRBD1

cdr3_nt: TGTGCCAGCAGTACGGGACACTTTAACTATGGCTACACCTTC
cdr3_aa: CASSTGHFNYGYTF
v_call: TRBV11-2
clone_size: -
j_call: TRBJ1-2
d_call: -

cdr3_nt: TGTGCCAGCAGAACCCTAGACAGAACTAATGAAAAACTGTTTTTT
cdr3_aa: CASRTLDRTNEKLFF
v_call: TRBV28
clone_size: -
j_call: TRBJ1-4
d_call: -

cdr3_nt: TGTGCCAGCAGCACCCTACAGGGCTCTAACTATGGCTACACCTTC
cdr3_aa: CASSTLQGSNYGYTF
v_call: TRBV5-5
clone_size: -
j_call: TRBJ1-2
d_call: -

cdr3_nt: TGTGCCAGCAGCTTGGGCGGCGGGGGGGTCGAGCAGTACTTC
cdr3_aa: CASSLGGGGVEQYF
v_call: TRBV5-6
clone_size: once
j_call: TRBJ2-7
d_call: TRBD2

cdr3_nt: TGTGCCAGCAGCCCGACGACAGGGATCACTGGAAACACCATATATTTT
cdr3_aa: CASSPTTGITGNTIYF
v_call: TRBV7-2
clone_size: -
j_call: TRBJ1-3
d_call: TRBD1

cdr3_nt: TGTGCCAGCAGTGAAGCTCGGGGATACAATCAGCCCCAGCATTTT
cdr3_aa: CASSEARGYNQPQHF
v_call: TRBV2
clone_size: -
j_call: TRBJ1-5
d_call: -

cdr3_nt: TGTGCCAGCAGCTCGACAGGACCCCACTATGGCTACACCTTC
cdr3_aa: CASSSTGPHYGYTF
v_call: TRBV13
clone_size: -
j_call: TRBJ1-2
d_call: -

cdr3_nt: TGTGCCAGCAGTAATACAGGGGACACTGAAGCTTTCTTT
cdr3_aa: CASSNTGDTEAFF
v_call: TRBV2
clone_size: few
j_call: TRBJ1-1
d_call: TRBD1

cdr3_nt: TGTGCCAGCAGCCTTGGACAGAGCGTCTACGAGCAGTACTTC
cdr3_aa: CASSLGQSVYEQYF
v_call: TRBV27
clone_size: -
j_call: TRBJ2-7
d_call: -

cdr3_nt: TGCAGCGGAGCTGGACAGGGGAGCGAGCAGTACTTC
cdr3_aa: CSGAGQGSEQYF
v_call: TRBV29-1
clone_size: -
j_call: TRBJ2-7
d_call: TRBD1

cdr3_nt: TGCGCCAGCAGCTCCCAAGGGGGCCTTTACAATGAGCAGTTCTTC
cdr3_aa: CASSSQGGLYNEQFF
v_call: TRBV5-1
clone_size: -
j_call: TRBJ2-1
d_call: TRBD1

cdr3_nt: TGTGCTAGTGCCCCCCGGTTCGCTGGAAACACCATATATTTT
cdr3_aa: CASAPRFAGNTIYF
v_call: TRBV12-5
clone_size: -
j_call: TRBJ1-3
d_call: -

cdr3_nt: TGCGCCAGCAGCTTGGTTCGCGACTCCTACAATGAGCAGTTCTTC
cdr3_aa: CASSLVRDSYNEQFF
v_call: TRBV5-1
clone_size: -
j_call: TRBJ2-1
d_call: -

cdr3_nt: TGTGCCAGCAGCGTAGACCACGGCTCCTACGAGCAGTACTTC
cdr3_aa: CASSVDHGSYEQYF
v_call: TRBV9
clone_size: -
j_call: TRBJ2-7
d_call: -

cdr3_nt: TGTGCCACTCGGGCGGGAATCAAAAACATTCAGTACTTC
cdr3_aa: CATRAGIKNIQYF
v_call: TRBV15
clone_size: -
j_call: TRBJ2-4
d_call: -

cdr3_nt: TGCGCCAGCAGCTCGGGGACAGGGATCTTGAACACTGAAGCTTTCTTT
cdr3_aa: CASSSGTGILNTEAFF
v_call: TRBV5-1
clone_size: -
j_call: TRBJ1-1
d_call: TRBD1

cdr3_nt: TGTGCCAGCAGCACCTTAGCGGGCGTCTCCTACAATGAGCAGTTCTTC
cdr3_aa: CASSTLAGVSYNEQFF
v_call: TRBV7-9
clone_size: -
j_call: TRBJ2-1
d_call: TRBD2

cdr3_nt: TGTGCCAGCTCACCCACAGGGGTGGGAGATACGCAGTATTTT
cdr3_aa: CASSPTGVGDTQYF
v_call: TRBV18
clone_size: once
j_call: TRBJ2-3
d_call: TRBD1

cdr3_nt: TGTGCCAGCAGCTTGGAGGCGACAAATGGGAATGAGCAGTTCTTC
cdr3_aa: CASSLEATNGNEQFF
v_call: TRBV5-4
clone_size: -
j_call: TRBJ2-1
d_call: -

cdr3_nt: TGTGCCAGCAGTTTACCCGGTTGGGGACAGGGTAACTATGGCTACACCTTC
cdr3_aa: CASSLPGWGQGNYGYTF
v_call: TRBV28
clone_size: few
j_call: TRBJ1-2
d_call: TRBD1

cdr3_nt: TGTGCCAGCAGCGAGACAGGGGACGAGCAGTACTTC
cdr3_aa: CASSETGDEQYF
v_call: TRBV6-1
clone_size: -
j_call: TRBJ2-7
d_call: TRBD1